The 22 T cell receptor beta chains presented below share a single source sample, sequenced in a study of T cell changes during pregnancy in multiple sclerosis. Profiled with immunoSEQ multiplex PCR; TCRdb holds only in-frame clones, not every one. Among about 55,000 clones listed, about 87% were seen once. The material was CD4+ T cells from peripheral blood mononuclear cells, obtained in the first trimester of pregnancy. Receptors were obtained from a female donor with multiple sclerosis, enrolled in a pregnancy study.

This chain links TRBV11-2 with TRBJ2-1, with 15 nucleotides matching TRBD2. Germline V gene data show CDR1 as SGHAT and CDR2 as FQNNGV. The CDR3 runs 17 residues. V was clipped by 5 bases and J by 2 bases; unmatched bases: 4. DNA of the CDR3: TGTGCCAGCAGCCCCGGGACTAGCGGGGGGACCTACAATGAGCAGTTCTTC. Protein sequence: CASSPGTSGGTYNEQFF.

This clone was observed a few times. This chain connects TRBV7-2 to TRBJ1-1; weak D call: TRBD1 (6 bases). This CDR3 region has 18 residues. The V end lost 2 bases, the J end lost 2 bases, and 21 bases lay between the germline ends. Germline V gene data show CDR1 as SGHTA and CDR2 as FQGNSA. The DNA for the CDR3 is TGTGCCAGCAGCTTATCAGCCCGCGCAGGGGCCTTAAACACTGAAGCTTTCTTT. This gives the protein CASSLSARAGALNTEAFF.

V gene TRBV27 combines with J gene TRBJ2-7; TRBD2 is a possible D gene (6 bases). The CDR3 has 14 residues. V lost 6 bases to trimming and J lost 4 bases, with 16 bases between them. The germline V gene encodes CDR1 MNHEY and CDR2 SMNVEV (reference sequence). The CDR3 loop reads CASSPRLASYEQYF. The DNA of the CDR3 is TGTGCCAGCAGCCCTCGGCTAGCGTCATACGAGCAGTACTTC.

The chain links TRBV5-1 to TRBJ2-5; 7 positions agree with TRBD2. Germline CDR1 and CDR2: SGHRS and YFSETQ. The CDR3 is made up of 14 amino acids. The junction had 8 bases not matched to a gene; V was cut back by 8 bases and J by 1 base. The DNA for the CDR3 is TGCGCCAGTAGACTAGCAGGAGCCCAAGAGACCCAGTACTTC. Translating it yields CASRLAGAQETQYF.

By share, this clone counts as medium-sized. The V gene is TRBV9, the J gene TRBJ1-1, with 7 positions matching TRBD1. The germline V gene has CDR1 SGDLS and CDR2 YYNGEE. This CDR3 contains 17 residues. V gave up 0 bases and J gave up 3 bases; unmatched junction bases: 11. The DNA for the CDR3 is TGTGCCAGCAGCGTAGGAATAAGAGGGCAGGGGGACACTGAAGCTTTCTTT. This codes for CASSVGIRGQGDTEAFF.

The chain uses TRBV7-2 and TRBJ2-2; D possibly corresponds to TRBD2 (5 bases). Germline CDR1 reads SGHTA; CDR2 reads FQGNSA. This CDR3 region has 15 residues. V gave up 6 bases and J gave up 7 bases, with 18 bases separating them. CDR3 sequence: CASRLGPRAGGELFF. CDR3 bases: TGTGCCAGCAGACTAGGGCCCCGGGCCGGCGGGGAGCTGTTTTTT.

CDR3: CASRAGVVETQYF. CDR3 DNA: TGTGCCAGCAGGGCGGGAGTGGTAGAGACCCAGTACTTC. V usage is TRBV28 and J usage is TRBJ2-5, with 7 bases that match TRBD2. Germline V gives CDR1 MDHEN, CDR2 SYDVKM. V shed 6 bases and J 4 bases; nucleotides not matched to a gene: 5. The CDR3 loop spans 13 amino acids.

This chain uses TRBV6-5 with TRBJ1-6, with D unresolved. This CDR3 contains 13 residues. The V and J ends lost 5 bases and 8 bases respectively, with 10 bases between them. The V gene's germline CDR1 is MNHEY and CDR2 SVGAGI. The CDR3 bases are TGTGCCAGCAGTATTCAGGTCCATTCACCCCTCCACTTT. This translates into CASSIQVHSPLHF.

In its sample, this clone was seen once. This sequence joins TRBV6-4 and TRBJ2-1, with 8 bases fitting TRBD2. CDR3 size: 17 residues. Germline CDR1 and CDR2: MRHNA and SNTAGT. V shed 8 bases and J 8 bases; nucleotides not matched to a gene: 20. The CDR3 coding sequence is TGTGCCAGCGCCCCACAGGACCTTAAGCGGGGGCCACATGAGCAGTTCTTC. Its protein product is CASAPQDLKRGPHEQFF.

This clone was found once. The chain is built from TRBV9 and TRBJ2-7; 9 bases fit TRBD2. CDR1 is SGDLS, CDR2 YYNGEE, per germline. This CDR3 spans 14 amino acids. Losses at the gene ends were 4 bases for V and 4 bases for J; bases not matched to a gene: 6. The chain's CDR3 is CASSIHSGGYEQYF. The CDR3 DNA reads as TGTGCCAGCAGCATCCATAGCGGGGGATACGAGCAGTACTTC.

The chain uses TRBV5-1 and TRBJ2-3; TRBD1 might be the D (6 bases). CDR1 and CDR2 from the germline V gene are SGHRS and YFSETQ. V was clipped by 0 bases and J by 4 bases, with 9 bases between them. This CDR3 spans 14 amino acids. The CDR3: CASSLERTADTQYF. The CDR3, as DNA: TGCGCCAGCAGCTTGGAACGGACAGCAGATACGCAGTATTTT.

Turning to this clone: This specimen includes other DNA sequences encoding the same CDR3. V usage is TRBV29-1 and J usage is TRBJ2-7; 9 nucleotides line up with TRBD1. The CDR3 consists of 13 residues. Germline lookup yields CDR1 SQVTM and CDR2 ANQGSEA. Trimming at V came to 7 bases and at J to 0 bases, leaving 4 bases not matched to a gene. The CDR3 region has the DNA TGCAGCGCAGGGACAGGGAGCTCCTACGAGCAGTACTTC. Amino acid sequence: CSAGTGSSYEQYF.

This chain links TRBV5-1 with TRBJ2-5, with 8 bases matching TRBD2. This CDR3 region has 14 residues. The germline V gene encodes CDR1 SGHRS and CDR2 YFSETQ. Germline trimming cut 0 bases from V and 5 bases from J; bases unmatched to any gene: 3. This chain's CDR3 is CASSLVASGETQYF. In DNA form, the CDR3 reads TGCGCCAGCAGCTTGGTGGCTAGCGGGGAGACCCAGTACTTC.

The rearrangement links TRBV7-9 to TRBJ2-5, with D possibly matching TRBD1 (5 bases). V was shortened by 4 bases and J by 1 base, with 10 bases between the two germline ends. Germline lookup yields CDR1 SEHNR and CDR2 FQNEAQ (reference sequence). The CDR3 has 14 amino acids. The CDR3 region has the DNA TGTGCCAGCAGCTCGCGACAGCGCCAAGAGACCCAGTACTTC. This sequence encodes CASSSRQRQETQYF.

The J gene is TRBJ1-2, the V gene TRBV19; 12 bases are shared with TRBD1. Germline CDR1 and CDR2: LNHDA and SQIVND (reference sequence). This CDR3 region has 15 residues. V lost 6 bases, J lost 7 bases, and 9 bases stayed unmatched. The CDR3: CASRGQGARSVGYTF. The CDR3 DNA sequence: TGTGCCAGTAGGGGACAGGGGGCGCGGTCAGTTGGCTACACCTTC.

This clone was picked up one time. The chain employs TRBV28 and TRBJ1-6, with a tentative D call TRBD1 (6 bases). Per the germline V gene, CDR1 is MDHEN and CDR2 is SYDVKM. The CDR3 contains 17 residues. Trimming removed 7 bases from V and 8 bases from J, with 24 bases in between. CDR3: CASTTRRATGRDSPLHF. The CDR3 DNA reads TGTGCCAGCACCACCCGACGCGCTACAGGGAGAGATTCACCCCTCCACTTT.

The chain employs TRBV19 and TRBJ2-5, with 11 positions matching TRBD2. Losses at the gene ends were 2 bases for V and 4 bases for J; bases not matched to a gene: 3. The CDR3 sequence is 15 residues long. Germline CDR1 LNHDA, CDR2 SQIVND (reference sequence). The CDR3 nucleotides read TGTGCCAGTAGTATAATTGGGACTAGCGGAGAGACCCAGTACTTC. Translated: CASSIIGTSGETQYF.

The V and J genes are TRBV2 and TRBJ1-2; D is ambiguous. The CDR3 is made up of 12 amino acids. The germline V gene has CDR1 SNHLY and CDR2 FYNNEI. V lost 7 bases and J 7 bases, leaving 13 bases between the germline ends. This CDR3 reads CASILAGFGYTF. The CDR3, as DNA: TGTGCCAGCATACTGGCGGGCTTTGGCTACACCTTC. The full variable domain, with the rest looked up from reference TRBV2 and TRBJ1-2, is EPEVTQTPSHQVTQMGQEVILRCVPISNHLYFYWYRQILGQKVEFLVSFYNNEISEKSEIFDDQFSVERPDGSNFTLKIRSTKLEDSAMYFCASILAGFGYTFGSGTRLTVV.

V gene TRBV6-1 combines with J gene TRBJ2-3; D remains ambiguous. The ends were cut back, 4 bases at V and 2 bases at J, with 10 bases in the middle. Germline V CDR1 and CDR2: MNHNS, SASEGT. The CDR3 length is 14 residues. The CDR3 region is CASSAKTSTDTQYF. The CDR3 region has the DNA TGTGCCAGCAGTGCTAAGACATCCACAGATACGCAGTATTTT.

V usage is TRBV5-1 and J usage is TRBJ2-2, with 7 bases lining up with TRBD1. With 0 bases clipped from V and 0 bases from J, the junction kept 2 bases outside the gene matches. This CDR3 comprises 16 residues. Germline V lookup: CDR1 SGHRS, CDR2 YFSETQ. The CDR3 region is CASSLVGTANTGELFF. As DNA, the CDR3 is TGCGCCAGCAGCTTGGTAGGGACAGCGAACACCGGGGAGCTGTTTTTT.

The chain uses TRBV9 and TRBJ2-2, with 10 bases matching TRBD2. Looked up from germline, CDR1 is SGDLS and CDR2 is YYNGEE. J was trimmed by 1 base and V by 3 bases; bases with no gene match: 3. This CDR3 contains 16 residues. CDR3 DNA sequence: TGTGCCAGCAGCGCCGGACTAGCGGTGAACACCGGGGAGCTGTTTTTT. This encodes CASSAGLAVNTGELFF.

The chain is built from TRBV28 and TRBJ2-3, with D possibly matching TRBD2 (5 bases). Germline values: CDR1 MDHEN, CDR2 SYDVKM. This CDR3 comprises 16 residues. The germline V and J ends were trimmed by 3 bases and 0 bases, with 13 bases remaining between them. The CDR3 protein is CASSFRSGLSTDTQYF. The CDR3 bases are TGTGCCAGCAGTTTTAGAAGCGGACTTAGCACAGATACGCAGTATTTT.